In its sample, the clone carrying this T cell receptor beta chain was seen many times. Its antigen is still unknown. One entry per CDR3 protein results from TCRdb running MiXCR on the multiplex PCR reads. Altogether roughly 260,000 distinct CDR3 sequences are present, about 33% being singletons, with the ten largest covering 1.1%. The V and J ends lost 1 base and 4 bases, in that order; junction bases with no gene match: 8. Looked up from germline, CDR1 is SGDLS and CDR2 is YYNGEE. The length of the CDR3 is 16 residues. These data come from a study of breast tumors, draining lymph nodes, adjacent tissues. Study-level points and caveats: Tumor and nontumor repertoires were significantly more similar in luminal-like than in basal-like breast cancer. Tumor TCR diversity was below lymph nodes but above nontumor tissue. Data only fit, rather than demonstrated, lymph node origin of most tumor T cells. Findings are consistent with lymph node origin and intratumoral expansion of most tumor T cells.

Samples came from axillary lymph nodes draining the breast cancer. This receptor was obtained from a female donor with breast cancer. Some clones in this sample may be carry-over from other donors' samples. The chain links TRBV9 to TRBJ2-5; TRBD1 aligns across 9 bases. Sequenced: axillary lymph node tissue. The CDR3 DNA reads TGTGCCAGCAGCGTAACGGACAGGGGAGTCGTAGAGACCCAGTACTTC. This codes for CASSVTDRGVVETQYF.